Below, one TCR beta chain is given with its context. The target antigen is unknown. The entry originates in a study of T cell responses to AZD1222 COVID-19 vaccine. Findings and caveats of the study: Possibly, clonal diversity was underestimated; donors were largely white British and included more females. Baseline antibody screening turned up just a handful of seropositive AZD1222 recipients. Regions left unmutated in variants are reportedly the target of nearly half of spike-specific TCRs. Vaccine-related CD4 TCRs covered spike, predominating at 160-218 and 743-854.

Profiled with immunoSEQ multiplex PCR; TCRdb holds only in-frame clones, not every one. The sample shows 130,000 to 150,000 clones, just over 90% of them seen only once. Per the germline V gene, CDR1 is MNHEY and CDR2 is SMNVEV (reference sequence). The V gene end was trimmed by 8 bases and the J gene end by 1 base; junction bases not matched to a gene: 2. The CDR3 extends over 13 amino acids. The rearrangement joins TRBV27 to TRBJ2-7; the match to TRBD2 covers 10 bases. The clonotype originates from an adult in good health. Material: peripheral blood, obtained on day 0 of AZD1222 vaccination. DNA for the CDR3: TGTGCCAGCGGACTAGCGGCATCCTACGAGCAGTACTTC. Protein sequence: CASGLAASYEQYF.